The table lists the clone carrying this T cell receptor (beta chain) with many counts. The data are from a study of T cell repertoires in cytomegalovirus infection. Per germline, CDR1 SGHTA and CDR2 FQGNSA. The CDR3 runs to 15 residues. Germline trimming cut 2 bases from V and 6 bases from J; bases unmatched to any gene: 6. TCRdb re-analysed the reads in MiXCR, keeping a single row per CDR3 protein. The sample consists of 400,000 or so distinct CDR3 sequences, 15% to 20% of them appearing once. Source material: PBMCs. The chain has TRBV7-2 and TRBJ1-5; 8 nucleotides match TRBD1. The TCR sequence derives from a human donor in good health (CMV status not recorded). Some clones in this sample may be carry-over from other donors' samples. The CDR3 DNA follows: TGTGCCAGCAGCTTACAGGGGGCTCAAGGTCAGCCCCAGCATTTT. It is translated as CASSLQGAQGQPQHF.